This TCR beta chain is from a study of cytomegalovirus exposure and HLA in healthy donors. This clone came up once. Primers for the PCR totalled 60 Vbeta and 13 Jbeta. Only in-frame clones appear in the TCRdb table, and some are missing; sequencing was by immunoSEQ multiplex PCR. The table records about 65,000 clones, 60% to 80% of them present only once. The germline V gene has CDR1 GTSNPN and CDR2 SVGIG (reference sequence). The CDR3 extends over 12 amino acids. V shed 5 bases, J shed 8 bases, and the junction held 1 base outside the gene matches. The TCR was taken from a young man in good health and CMV-seronegative. The gene calls are TRBV30 and TRBJ1-4, with TRBD1 matching 11 bases. The sequenced material came from PBMCs. CDR3 sequence: CAWGTGGEKLFF. CDR3 DNA sequence: TGTGCCTGGGGGACAGGGGGGGAAAAACTGTTTTTT.